The entry below gives a single TCR beta chain sequence along with its context. One end of the junction is discordant with germline, which a read error may explain. The data originate from a study of T cell changes during pregnancy in multiple sclerosis. Produced via immunoSEQ multiplex PCR; TCRdb's table is partial and in-frame only. The table has some 41,000 clones, 89% seen once. Per germline, CDR1 WSHSY and CDR2 SAAADI. CDR3 length: 13 residues. Specimen: CD4+ T cells from peripheral blood mononuclear cells, collected after pregnancy. This TCR was sampled from a female donor with multiple sclerosis, enrolled in a pregnancy study. The chain joins TRBV10-2 to TRBJ2-5, with TRBD2 identical over 8 bases. The DNA of the CDR3 is TGCGCCAGTAGTGGACTAGCTCAAGAGACCCAGTACTTC. Translation: CASSGLAQETQYF.